Below, 8 T cell receptor beta chains from the same sample are listed, as sequenced in a study of blood T cell repertoires in COVID-19. TCRdb keeps only in-frame clones here, not all; method: immunoSEQ multiplex PCR. The repertoire has some 140,000 clones, 75% to 85% of them found once; the top ten carry over 10%. Input material: peripheral blood. The origin of the receptors is an older woman with COVID-19, enrolled during active disease.

The CDR3: CASSETIQGVQYF. DNA of the CDR3: TGTGCCAGCAGTGAAACAATACAGGGGGTCCAGTACTTC. This chain joins TRBV6-1 and TRBJ2-5; 8 bases are shared with TRBD1. There are 13 residues in the CDR3. J was trimmed by 10 bases and V by 2 bases; bases with no gene match: 6. CDR1 and CDR2 from the germline V gene are MNHNS and SASEGT.

This clone is a singleton in its sample. The chain couples TRBV7-3 to TRBJ2-5; TRBD2 might be the D (6 bases). The V gene's germline CDR1 is SGHTA and CDR2 FQGTGA. This CDR3 is built from 14 residues. V was clipped by 4 bases and J by 1 base, with 10 bases between them. The CDR3 region has the DNA TGTGCCAGCAGCTGGACCGGGAGCCAAGAGACCCAGTACTTC. Its protein product is CASSWTGSQETQYF.

The rearrangement joins TRBV6-2 or TRBV6-3 to TRBJ2-7; weak D call: TRBD2 (5 bases). V dropped 2 bases and J dropped 5 bases, with 16 bases sitting between them. Germline V gives CDR1 MNHEY, CDR2 SVGEGT. The CDR3 runs to 15 residues. This CDR3 reads CASSYSPGRRDEQYV. DNA for the CDR3: TGTGCCAGCAGTTACAGCCCCGGACGGCGGGACGAGCAGTACGTC.

V is TRBV6-5 and J is TRBJ1-1, with D possibly being TRBD1 (5 bases). This CDR3 comprises 13 residues. The germline V and J ends were trimmed by 6 bases and 1 base, with 9 bases remaining between them. The V gene's germline CDR1 is MNHEY and CDR2 SVGAGI. CDR3 region: CASSRGTNTEAFF. As DNA, the CDR3 is TGTGCCAGCAGCCGCGGGACGAACACTGAAGCTTTCTTT.

J is TRBJ2-3 and V is TRBV18; D is perhaps TRBD1 (5 bases). This CDR3 region has 14 residues. Germline V gives CDR1 KGHSH, CDR2 LQKENI. With 4 bases removed from V and 7 bases from J, the gap between germline ends came to 15 bases. The CDR3 DNA reads as TGTGCCAGCTCACTCGACCAGGGCCCTAATACGCAGTATTTT. Amino acids: CASSLDQGPNTQYF.

The chain is built from TRBV7-2 and TRBJ2-7, with TRBD2 identical over 10 bases. Germline V gene lookup returns CDR1 SGHTA and CDR2 FQGNSA. CDR3 size: 16 residues. With V trimmed by 2 bases and J by 1 base, 5 bases remained unmatched. As DNA, the CDR3 is TGTGCCAGCAGCTTACAAGCGGGGGGGGCATCCTACGAGCAGTACTTC. This gives the protein CASSLQAGGASYEQYF.

The chain recombines TRBV9 with TRBJ1-1; no clear D gene. The CDR3 contains 14 residues. Germline V gene lookup returns CDR1 SGDLS and CDR2 YYNGEE. Deletions cut 0 bases from V and 4 bases from J, with 10 bases between. CDR3 sequence: CASSVVAGTTEAFF. The CDR3 coding sequence is TGTGCCAGCAGCGTAGTTGCAGGCACCACTGAAGCTTTCTTT.

This chain joins TRBV6-5 and TRBJ1-5; 7 nucleotides match TRBD1. From germline, CDR1 is MNHEY and CDR2 SVGAGI. V lost 6 bases to trimming and J lost 4 bases; unmatched junction nucleotides: 6. CDR3 size: 14 residues. This CDR3 is CASRPGTVNQPQHF. As DNA, the CDR3 is TGTGCCAGCAGACCCGGGACAGTAAATCAGCCCCAGCATTTT.